The source of this TCR beta chain is a study of identical twins. This clonotype came up a few times. TCRdb re-derived calls from the 5' RACE reads in MiXCR, one entry per CDR3 protein. The sample lists about 570,000 distinct CDR3 sequences, more than 9% occurring once. Germline V gene data show CDR1 as MNHEY and CDR2 as SMNVEV (reference sequence). Unmatched junction bases numbered 10, after V lost 7 bases and J lost 1 base. This CDR3 contains 15 residues. This sample was also put to use in a study of yellow fever vaccine responses in identical twins.

Sequencing input: PBMCs. This receptor was identified in a woman aged 18-29 years in good health. V gene TRBV27 combines with J gene TRBJ2-7; 7 positions agree with TRBD1. The CDR3 sequence is CASKRGPSFSYEQYF. The CDR3 bases are TGTGCCAGCAAGAGGGGGCCCAGTTTTTCCTACGAGCAGTACTTC.